The T cell receptor beta chain described here comes from a study of shared clonotypes between healthy human individuals. Every immunoSEQ plate was one replicate of a subset's evenly spread DNA. Repertoires were generated with immunoSEQ multiplex PCR, while TCRdb's copy carries only in-frame clones and drops some. Of about 2 million clones detected, around 96% appear once; the ten largest clones hold more than 0.95%. Terminally differentiated effector memory CD45RA+ cells were excluded by CCR7 positive selection of CD45RO-negative cells. Details on this clone: Its antigen remains unidentified.

General study findings and limits: Generally, naive subsets (rather than memory subsets) showed larger estimated richness. Blood was the only sampled material, and tissue repertoires likely differ. Clonotypes not shared had lower generation probabilities than those common to all four donors.

The clonotype originates from a man aged 18 to 30 in good health. Sequencing was done on a sample of naive CD8+ T cells sorted from blood.

This CDR3 is CASSFNNGIGAGELFF. DNA of the CDR3: TGTGCCAGCAGTTTTAATAACGGGATTGGGGCCGGGGAGCTGTTTTTT. The chain carries TRBV7-9 and TRBJ2-2; D may be TRBD2 (5 bases). The CDR3 consists of 16 residues. V was trimmed by 6 bases and J by 6 bases, leaving 20 bases between them. Per the germline V gene, CDR1 is SEHNR and CDR2 is FQNEAQ (reference sequence).